The 14 T cell receptor beta chains listed next were all sequenced from one sample in a study. Treg sorting used a CD4+CD25+CD127-/low gate. MiXCR was run by TCRdb on the 5' RACE reads, yielding one entry per CDR3 protein. Altogether about 42,000 distinct CDR3 sequences are present, approximately 22% being singletons, with the ten largest covering 4%. The sample taken for sequencing was Tregs sorted from blood. The receptors shown here come from a female donor with breast cancer.

This clonotype was recorded many times. V is TRBV5-1 and J is TRBJ1-1; D unresolved. This CDR3 is built from 13 residues. Trimming removed 4 bases from V and 10 bases from J, with 17 bases in between. Germline CDR1 and CDR2: SGHRS and YFSETQ. The CDR3 coding sequence is TGCGCCAGCAGCCCCAGTGCCAAGAATCCAGCTTTCTTT. Amino acid sequence: CASSPSAKNPAFF.

This clonotype turned up a few times. The chain joins TRBV10-3 to TRBJ1-5; D uncertain. Trimming removed 3 bases from V and 0 bases from J, with 9 bases in between. The CDR3 has 15 amino acids. Germline lookup yields CDR1 ENHRY and CDR2 SYGVKD. CDR3 amino acids: CAISDVGNSNQPQHF. For the CDR3, the DNA is TGTGCCATCAGTGACGTCGGGAATAGCAATCAGCCCCAGCATTTT.

The chain combines TRBV7-2 with TRBJ2-5; D ambiguous. V was clipped by 5 bases and J by 5 bases, with 12 bases between them. The length of the CDR3 is 13 residues. Germline V gene lookup returns CDR1 SGHTA and CDR2 FQGNSA. The CDR3 protein is CASSPGPRETQYF. As DNA, the CDR3 is TGTGCCAGCAGCCCTGGGCCCAGGGAGACCCAGTACTTC.

This clonotype was seen a few times. The gene calls are TRBV9 and TRBJ2-1, with 7 bases fitting TRBD1. CDR1 is SGDLS and CDR2 is YYNGEE in the germline V gene. V was clipped by 3 bases and J by 2 bases; unmatched bases: 8. The CDR3 extends over 16 amino acids. In nucleotides, the CDR3 is TGTGCCAGCAGCGCGACGACAGGGAGCCCCTACAATGAGCAGTTCTTC. Its translation: CASSATTGSPYNEQFF.

This clonotype was recorded a few times. The chain employs TRBV4-2 and TRBJ1-2; D is unclear. V was trimmed by 1 base and J by 2 bases, leaving 2 bases between them. Per the germline V gene, CDR1 is LGHNA and CDR2 is YNFKEQ. This CDR3 is 12 amino acids long. CDR3 region: CASSQGNYGYTF. CDR3 DNA: TGTGCCAGCAGCCAAGGGAACTATGGCTACACCTTC.

This clonotype was seen only once. The rearrangement links TRBV27 to TRBJ1-5; D may be TRBD1 (5 bases). The CDR3 extends over 15 amino acids. Germline CDR1 reads MNHEY; CDR2 reads SMNVEV (reference sequence). With 3 bases removed from V and 2 bases from J, the gap between germline ends came to 11 bases. The CDR3 DNA sequence: TGTGCCAGCAGTTTTTCTAGAGGGGGCAATCAGCCCCAGCATTTT. Translated: CASSFSRGGNQPQHF.

At least ten counts were recorded for this clonotype. The rearrangement joins TRBV5-6 to TRBJ2-7, with 12 bases lining up with TRBD1. Trimming at V came to 3 bases and at J to 4 bases, leaving 8 bases not matched to a gene. This CDR3 spans 16 amino acids. Germline V gene data show CDR1 as SGHDT and CDR2 as YYEEEE. The CDR3 loop is CASSWGPGQGAYEQYF. CDR3 bases: TGTGCCAGCAGCTGGGGGCCGGGACAGGGGGCTTACGAGCAGTACTTC.

The chain has TRBV5-5 and TRBJ2-5, with D perhaps matching TRBD2 (6 bases). Trimming shortened V by 4 bases and J by 5 bases, and 18 bases separated the two germline ends. The germline V gene has CDR1 SGHKS and CDR2 YYEKEE (reference sequence). The CDR3 runs to 15 residues. CDR3 sequence reads: CASSPGTSQGETQYF. As DNA, the CDR3 is TGTGCCAGCAGCCCTGGGACTTCCCAAGGCGAGACCCAGTACTTC.

The chain uses TRBV5-1 and TRBJ2-1; perhaps TRBD1 as D (6 bases). Trimming stripped 4 bases from V and 4 bases from J, with 18 bases between. Germline V gives CDR1 SGHRS, CDR2 YFSETQ. The CDR3 spans 16 residues. The CDR3 sequence: CASSNRDKTPYNEQFF. CDR3 DNA: TGCGCCAGCAGCAACCGGGACAAGACCCCTTACAATGAGCAGTTCTTC.

This clonotype showed up just a few times. The V call is TRBV20-1, the J call TRBJ2-2; the D gene is possibly TRBD1 (5 bases). Germline V lookup: CDR1 DFQATT, CDR2 SNEGSKA (reference sequence). V lost 0 bases and J 6 bases, leaving 11 bases between the germline ends. CDR3 length: 14 amino acids. The DNA for the CDR3 is TGCAGTGCTAGAGATAACAAGGGGCCCGGGGAGCTGTTTTTT. This encodes CSARDNKGPGELFF.

There are many counts of this clonotype. The chain recombines TRBV3-1 with TRBJ2-2; D tentatively fits TRBD1 or TRBD2 (6 bases each). CDR1 is LGHDT and CDR2 is YNNKEL in the germline V gene (reference sequence). This CDR3 region has 13 residues. The V end was cut by 10 bases, the J end by 3 bases, with 12 bases between. The CDR3 sequence: CATSRGHTGELFF. The CDR3 DNA follows: TGTGCCACCAGTCGGGGGCACACCGGGGAGCTGTTTTTT.

As to this clonotype: A much larger clone differs by one base, so this may be a read error. This chain joins TRBV5-1 and TRBJ1-1; D ambiguous. V was clipped by 8 bases and J by 3 bases, with 14 bases between them. Per the germline V gene, CDR1 is SGHRS and CDR2 is YFSETQ. This CDR3 contains 13 residues. CDR3 protein: CASTRGIDTEAFF. For the CDR3, the DNA is TGCGCCAGTACACGGGGAATAGACACTGAAGCTTTCTTT.

The rearrangement joins TRBV4-1 to TRBJ2-3, with TRBD2 matching 7 bases. This CDR3 is built from 15 residues. V shed 1 base and J 1 base; nucleotides not matched to a gene: 2. Looked up from germline, CDR1 is MGHRA and CDR2 is YSYEKL. The CDR3 region has the DNA TGCGCCAGCAGCCAAGTTACTAGCGGCACAGATACGCAGTATTTT. Protein: CASSQVTSGTDTQYF.

DNA of the CDR3: TGCGCCAGCAGCTTGGCCGGGGGGTTTGCCGGGGAGCTGTTTTTT. Amino acid sequence: CASSLAGGFAGELFF. The chain combines TRBV5-1 with TRBJ2-2; TRBD2 agrees at 7 bases. This CDR3 is 15 amino acids long. V trimming: 0 bases; J trimming: 6 bases; junction bases outside the gene matches: 5. Per germline, CDR1 SGHRS and CDR2 YFSETQ.